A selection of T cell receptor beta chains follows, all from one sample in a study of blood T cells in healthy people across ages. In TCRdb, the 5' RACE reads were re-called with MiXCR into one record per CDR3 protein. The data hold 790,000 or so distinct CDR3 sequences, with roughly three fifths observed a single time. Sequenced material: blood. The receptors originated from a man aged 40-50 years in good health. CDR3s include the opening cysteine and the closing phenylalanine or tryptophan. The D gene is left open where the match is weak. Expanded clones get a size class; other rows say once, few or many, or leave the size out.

CDR3nt: TGCGCCAGCAGCACGGGACAGGGCACGTCGGAGACCCAGTACTTC
CDR3aa: CASSTGQGTSETQYF
j_gene: TRBJ2-5
v_gene: TRBV5-1
d_gene: TRBD1
abundance: NA

CDR3nt: TGTGCCACCAGCAGAGATGGGGGACTACCCTTACAAGAGACCCAGTACTTC
CDR3aa: CATSRDGGLPLQETQYF
j_gene: TRBJ2-5
v_gene: TRBV15
d_gene: TRBD2
abundance: NA

CDR3nt: TGTGCCCATGGGGACAGGGGCTACGAGCAGTACTTC
CDR3aa: CAHGDRGYEQYF
j_gene: TRBJ2-7
v_gene: TRBV28
d_gene: TRBD1
abundance: NA

CDR3nt: TGTGCCAGCAGCTTAGGGGGTCGCGCTGAAGCTTTCTTT
CDR3aa: CASSLGGRAEAFF
j_gene: TRBJ1-1
v_gene: TRBV7-9
d_gene: NA
abundance: NA

CDR3nt: TGTGCCACACCACACAGGGCCCCATTAGCCAAAAACATTCAGTACTTC
CDR3aa: CATPHRAPLAKNIQYF
j_gene: TRBJ2-4
v_gene: TRBV27
d_gene: NA
abundance: NA

CDR3nt: TGTGCCAGCAGCTTAGGGACGGCTAAAGAGACCCAGTACTTC
CDR3aa: CASSLGTAKETQYF
j_gene: TRBJ2-5
v_gene: TRBV13
d_gene: NA
abundance: NA

CDR3nt: TGTGCCAGCAGTCCACTCGGGAGGGCGTACCCCTACAATGAGCAGTTCTTC
CDR3aa: CASSPLGRAYPYNEQFF
j_gene: TRBJ2-1
v_gene: TRBV28
d_gene: TRBD2
abundance: few

CDR3nt: TGTGCCAGCAGCCCCCTACCTGGTGGGGCCAACGTCCTGACTTTC
CDR3aa: CASSPLPGGANVLTF
j_gene: TRBJ2-6
v_gene: TRBV4-2
d_gene: NA
abundance: NA

CDR3nt: TGCGCCAGCAGCTTGGTAACTAGCCTTAGCACAGATACGCAGTATTTT
CDR3aa: CASSLVTSLSTDTQYF
j_gene: TRBJ2-3
v_gene: TRBV5-1
d_gene: NA
abundance: NA

CDR3nt: TGCGCCAGCACCGGGACTAGCGGGGGGCGGGCAGATGAGCAGTTCTTC
CDR3aa: CASTGTSGGRADEQFF
j_gene: TRBJ2-1
v_gene: TRBV5-1
d_gene: TRBD2
abundance: NA

CDR3nt: TGTGCCAGCATTTTCGGGACTAGCGGGGGGGGTGTGGAGACCCAGTACTTC
CDR3aa: CASIFGTSGGGVETQYF
j_gene: TRBJ2-5
v_gene: TRBV6-5
d_gene: TRBD2
abundance: NA

CDR3nt: TGTGCCAGCAGCTTAGCGCCCACCCATCCTAATGAAAAACTGTTTTTT
CDR3aa: CASSLAPTHPNEKLFF
j_gene: TRBJ1-4
v_gene: TRBV7-2
d_gene: NA
abundance: NA

CDR3nt: TGTGCCAGCAGTTCAAGGGACTCGAGTAAAGTGGAGCAGTACTTC
CDR3aa: CASSSRDSSKVEQYF
j_gene: TRBJ2-7
v_gene: TRBV12-3/TRBV12-4
d_gene: NA
abundance: NA

CDR3nt: TGTGCCAGCACCAGGGGCGAGCGGGAGAGAGATGAGCAGTTCTTC
CDR3aa: CASTRGERERDEQFF
j_gene: TRBJ2-1
v_gene: TRBV4-2
d_gene: TRBD2
abundance: NA

CDR3nt: TGCGCCAGCAGCTTGGACGGCGGGGGGGCTTGGGGTGAGCAGTTCTTC
CDR3aa: CASSLDGGGAWGEQFF
j_gene: TRBJ2-1
v_gene: TRBV5-1
d_gene: TRBD2
abundance: NA

CDR3nt: TGTGCCAGCAGCCTTGGGGTAAGAGGGGCCAACGTCCTGACTTTC
CDR3aa: CASSLGVRGANVLTF
j_gene: TRBJ2-6
v_gene: TRBV27
d_gene: NA
abundance: NA

CDR3nt: TGCAGTGCTAGTCCGACAGGGGATTCCCCACCAATCGGAGTTTACGAGCAGTACTTC
CDR3aa: CSASPTGDSPPIGVYEQYF
j_gene: TRBJ2-7
v_gene: TRBV20-1
d_gene: TRBD1
abundance: few

CDR3nt: TGCAGCGTCCGCGGAGGGACCGAGAGCACAGATACGCAGTATTTT
CDR3aa: CSVRGGTESTDTQYF
j_gene: TRBJ2-3
v_gene: TRBV29-1
d_gene: NA
abundance: NA

CDR3nt: TGTGCCAGCGGGCTCCGGGACGGAACAGATACGCAGTATTTT
CDR3aa: CASGLRDGTDTQYF
j_gene: TRBJ2-3
v_gene: TRBV12-3/TRBV12-4
d_gene: NA
abundance: NA

CDR3nt: TGTGCCAGCAGTTTAGGTAATCAAAACACTGAAGCTTTCTTT
CDR3aa: CASSLGNQNTEAFF
j_gene: TRBJ1-1
v_gene: TRBV28
d_gene: NA
abundance: NA

CDR3nt: TGCGCCAGCAGCTTTGATAGCGGGAGGAGGAATGAGCAGTTCTTC
CDR3aa: CASSFDSGRRNEQFF
j_gene: TRBJ2-1
v_gene: TRBV5-1
d_gene: TRBD2
abundance: NA

CDR3nt: TGTGCCAGCAGTAAACTAGCCCCGAACACCGGGGAGCTGTTTTTT
CDR3aa: CASSKLAPNTGELFF
j_gene: TRBJ2-2
v_gene: TRBV12-3/TRBV12-4
d_gene: NA
abundance: NA

CDR3nt: TGTGCCAGCAGCTTGGGGGTCCGGGACAGGGCCACAGATACGCAGTATTTT
CDR3aa: CASSLGVRDRATDTQYF
j_gene: TRBJ2-3
v_gene: TRBV7-2
d_gene: TRBD1
abundance: NA

CDR3nt: TGTGCCAGCAGCTGGACTAGCGGGACTAGCACAGATACGCAGTATTTT
CDR3aa: CASSWTSGTSTDTQYF
j_gene: TRBJ2-3
v_gene: TRBV7-3
d_gene: TRBD2
abundance: few

CDR3nt: TGTGCCAGCAGCTTAAACAGGGCTCATGGACAGACCCAGTACTTC
CDR3aa: CASSLNRAHGQTQYF
j_gene: TRBJ2-5
v_gene: TRBV7-2
d_gene: NA
abundance: NA

CDR3nt: TGCAGTGCTAGAGATGTGGGGGCCCCTAACTATGGCTACACCTTC
CDR3aa: CSARDVGAPNYGYTF
j_gene: TRBJ1-2
v_gene: TRBV20-1
d_gene: NA
abundance: few

CDR3nt: TGCGCCAGCAGCCAAGATCAGGCTAGCGGAACGTCCTACGAGCAGTACTTC
CDR3aa: CASSQDQASGTSYEQYF
j_gene: TRBJ2-7
v_gene: TRBV4-1
d_gene: TRBD2
abundance: few

CDR3nt: TGTGCCAGCAGTTTAACGCGACGGAGCAATCAGCCCCAGCATTTT
CDR3aa: CASSLTRRSNQPQHF
j_gene: TRBJ1-5
v_gene: TRBV27
d_gene: NA
abundance: few

CDR3nt: TGTGCCAGCAACGCAGTTGCAACTAATGAAAAACTGTTTTTT
CDR3aa: CASNAVATNEKLFF
j_gene: TRBJ1-4
v_gene: TRBV7-2
d_gene: NA
abundance: NA

CDR3nt: TGCAGTGCTAGAGGAGGCCTAGCCGAGGGTGAGCAGTTCTTC
CDR3aa: CSARGGLAEGEQFF
j_gene: TRBJ2-1
v_gene: TRBV20-1
d_gene: NA
abundance: NA

CDR3nt: TGTGCCAGCAGCCCAAGTCCCGCAGATACGCAGTATTTT
CDR3aa: CASSPSPADTQYF
j_gene: TRBJ2-3
v_gene: TRBV9
d_gene: NA
abundance: NA

CDR3nt: TGTGCCAGCAGCCAACACGGGGGGACGAACACTGAAGCTTTCTTT
CDR3aa: CASSQHGGTNTEAFF
j_gene: TRBJ1-1
v_gene: TRBV9
d_gene: NA
abundance: few

CDR3nt: TGTGCCAGCGGCGGCTTGTCGGACTATGGCTACACCTTC
CDR3aa: CASGGLSDYGYTF
j_gene: TRBJ1-2
v_gene: TRBV28
d_gene: NA
abundance: NA

CDR3nt: TGTGCCAGCAGCCAAGAAAAGACAGGCGCCGGTTCGAATTCACCCCTCCACTTT
CDR3aa: CASSQEKTGAGSNSPLHF
j_gene: TRBJ1-6
v_gene: TRBV4-2
d_gene: NA
abundance: NA

CDR3nt: TGTGCCAGCAGTTACCAACACGGGAGCAGGGAGACGACAGATACGCAGTATTTT
CDR3aa: CASSYQHGSRETTDTQYF
j_gene: TRBJ2-3
v_gene: TRBV6-2/TRBV6-3
d_gene: NA
abundance: NA

CDR3nt: TGTGCCATCAGTGAGGCAGGACAGAACCATGAGCAGTACTTC
CDR3aa: CAISEAGQNHEQYF
j_gene: TRBJ2-5
v_gene: TRBV10-3
d_gene: NA
abundance: NA

CDR3nt: TGCAGTGCTAGAGATTGGAGGTTTAGGACACGGGAGACCCAGTACTTC
CDR3aa: CSARDWRFRTRETQYF
j_gene: TRBJ2-5
v_gene: TRBV20-1
d_gene: NA
abundance: NA